This is a list of T cell receptor beta chains from one sample in a study of cytomegalovirus exposure and HLA in healthy donors. Data came from immunoSEQ multiplex PCR; TCRdb stores just in-frame clones and leaves some out. The table for this sample gives over 60,000 clones. Sequenced input: PBMCs. All receptors come from a female donor in good health and CMV-seropositive. Each CDR3 is given with its conserved first and last residue.

v_call: TRBV9; j_call: TRBJ1-6; cdr3_aa: CASSVDGGLSSYNSPLHF
v_call: TRBV18; j_call: TRBJ1-1; cdr3_aa: CASSPTQTNTEAFF
v_call: TRBV4-3; j_call: TRBJ1-5; cdr3_aa: CASSLHRSQPQHF
v_call: TRBV2; j_call: TRBJ1-2; cdr3_aa: CASSEEGTNYGYTF
v_call: TRBV7-9; j_call: TRBJ1-5; cdr3_aa: CASSSDSSNQPQHF
v_call: TRBV7-2; j_call: TRBJ1-6; cdr3_aa: CASSPRTGNSPLHF
v_call: TRBV6-1; j_call: TRBJ2-7; cdr3_aa: CASSAVAGGTYEQYF
v_call: TRBV5-1; j_call: TRBJ1-4; cdr3_aa: CASSVRAHEKLFF
v_call: TRBV5-1; j_call: TRBJ2-7; cdr3_aa: CASSLDQNLYEQYF
v_call: TRBV27; j_call: TRBJ1-2; cdr3_aa: CASRDTGQGTKYGYTF
v_call: TRBV29-1; j_call: TRBJ1-1; cdr3_aa: CSIIKGDTEAFF
v_call: TRBV19; j_call: TRBJ1-4; cdr3_aa: CASSRDSRATNEKLFF